Below, 29 T cell receptor beta chains from the same sample are listed, as sequenced in a study of T cells after posttransplantation cyclophosphamide (dated by TCRdb to between 2015 and 2016). The library was obtained by the immunoSEQ multiplex PCR assay. What TCRdb holds here is the immuneACCESS table cut down to in-frame rearrangements. Part of the clones is not present; checked against another copy, under half of the missing clones reflect an unresolved V gene, and the others are unexplained. The sample includes 30,000 to 45,000 clones, with roughly 73% observed a single time. Of the sample, roughly 8.3% is held by the ten largest clones. In the paper's terms, the treatment or condition label means: high-dose cyclophosphamide on days +3 and +4 as single-agent GVHD prophylaxis. PTCy patients received busulfan and fludarabine conditioning, a related or unrelated marrow graft, and cyclophosphamide on days +3 and +4.

The source material was CD4+ T cells sorted from blood, sampled 1,700 to 2,000 days after a stem cell transplant with posttransplant cyclophosphamide. These receptor sequences come from a female patient in her thirties or forties who received an allogeneic stem cell transplant from a related donor, was CMV-positive, and had no GVHD. Following transplantation, T cells from the graft donor may be among those present.

The V and J genes are TRBV2 and TRBJ2-3; D ambiguous. Germline V CDR1 and CDR2: SNHLY, FYNNEI. CDR3 length equals 13 residues. V lost 6 bases, J lost 3 bases, and 10 bases lay in between. The CDR3 spells CASRVVKTDTQYF. CDR3 in DNA: TGTGCCAGCAGGGTAGTGAAAACAGATACGCAGTATTTT.

The J gene is TRBJ1-4, the V gene TRBV11-2; D perhaps matches TRBD1 (5 bases). Germline V gene lookup returns CDR1 SGHAT and CDR2 FQNNGV. Trimming stripped 1 base from V and 3 bases from J, with 12 bases between. The CDR3 is 16 amino acids. The CDR3: CASSLGVRAANEKLFF. In DNA form, the CDR3 reads TGTGCCAGCAGCTTAGGGGTCAGGGCGGCTAATGAAAAACTGTTTTTT.

The CDR3 protein is CASSPLGPSLYEQYF. The CDR3 DNA is TGTGCCAGCTCACCTCTAGGGCCTAGCCTCTACGAGCAGTACTTC. The gene calls are TRBV18 and TRBJ2-7; D is possibly TRBD2 (5 bases). This CDR3 is built from 15 residues. Per germline, CDR1 KGHSH and CDR2 LQKENI. V was cut by 3 bases and J by 3 bases, with 15 bases left in between.

This clone appeared once. CDR3 coding DNA: TGTGCCAGCAGTTCTGGAGGTCTTAAGGCGTCTGAAGCTTTCTTT. This codes for CASSSGGLKASEAFF. The rearrangement joins TRBV7-8 to TRBJ1-1; D remains ambiguous. Between the trimmed V and J ends, which lost 6 bases and 6 bases, there was a span of 20 bases. Germline CDR1 is SGHVS and CDR2 is FQNEAQ. The CDR3 has 15 amino acids.

V is TRBV19 and J is TRBJ2-7; the D gene is possibly TRBD1 (5 bases). This CDR3 has 14 residues. V shed 3 bases and J shed 9 bases, with 18 bases lying between them. Germline V gene sequence: CDR1 LNHDA, CDR2 SQIVND (reference sequence). CDR3 sequence reads: CASSIGQETPGQYF. In DNA, the CDR3 is TGTGCCAGTAGTATTGGACAAGAGACTCCAGGGCAGTACTTC.

This clone was detected only a few times. This same CDR3 is encoded by further DNA sequences in the sample. The V and J genes are TRBV5-1 and TRBJ1-1; no clear D gene. The ends were cut back, 0 bases at V and 1 base at J, with 4 bases in the middle. Germline V CDR1 and CDR2: SGHRS, YFSETQ. The CDR3 spans 13 residues. DNA for the CDR3: TGCGCCAGCAGCTTGGACAGGAACACTGAAGCTTTCTTT. Its translation is CASSLDRNTEAFF.

This sequence joins TRBV7-2 and TRBJ2-5; no clear D. CDR3 size: 12 residues. V lost 1 base and J lost 10, with 10 bases in between. Germline V gene data show CDR1 as SGHTA and CDR2 as FQGNSA. Written as DNA, the CDR3 is TGTGCCAGCAGCTTAGACAATGGTGTCCAGTACTTC. Translating gives CASSLDNGVQYF.

CDR3 sequence: CASSSRSGGTEAFF. The CDR3 DNA follows: TGTGCCAGCAGTTCCCGGTCCGGGGGCACTGAAGCTTTCTTT. The J gene is TRBJ1-1, the V gene TRBV28; a possible D gene is TRBD1 (5 bases). V lost 4 bases to trimming and J lost 4 bases, with 13 bases between them. This CDR3 is built from 14 residues. The germline V gene has CDR1 MDHEN and CDR2 SYDVKM.

This chain connects TRBV7-2 to TRBJ2-1; 8 nucleotides match TRBD1. The J segment lost 7 bases and the V segment lost 7 bases, leaving 9 bases of the junction unmatched. The CDR3 runs 14 residues. The V gene's germline CDR1 is SGHTA and CDR2 FQGNSA. The CDR3, as DNA: TGTGCCAGCACCGGGCCGGACAGGGCGAATGAGCAGTTCTTC. Amino acids: CASTGPDRANEQFF.

The V gene is TRBV18, the J gene TRBJ2-7, with 10 nucleotides matching TRBD1. Losses at the gene ends were 5 bases for V and 0 bases for J; bases not matched to a gene: 1. The germline V gene has CDR1 KGHSH and CDR2 LQKENI. The CDR3 extends over 14 amino acids. CDR3 coding DNA: TGTGCCAGCTCAAGGGACAGGGGCTCCTACGAGCAGTACTTC. Residues: CASSRDRGSYEQYF.

This rearrangement joins TRBV5-5 to TRBJ1-6, with 11 nucleotides matching TRBD1. V lost 6 bases to trimming and J lost 0 bases; unmatched junction nucleotides: 2. The CDR3 has 16 amino acids. Germline assignment: CDR1 SGHKS and CDR2 YYEKEE (reference sequence). DNA of the CDR3: TGTGCCAGCACCGGGACAGGGGGCTCCTATAATTCACCCCTCCACTTT. It codes for CASTGTGGSYNSPLHF.

The chain employs TRBV5-4 and TRBJ1-3; TRBD1 agrees at 8 bases. V gave up 4 bases and J gave up 0 bases; unmatched junction bases: 6. The germline V gene has CDR1 SGHNT and CDR2 YYREEE (reference sequence). This CDR3 is 16 amino acids long. CDR3 coding DNA: TGTGCCAGCAGCCGCCAGGGGGCTAGCTCTGGAAACACCATATATTTT. Protein product: CASSRQGASSGNTIYF.

V usage is TRBV13 and J usage is TRBJ2-5, with 12 bases fitting TRBD2. Germline values: CDR1 PRHDT, CDR2 FYEKMQ (reference sequence). This CDR3 spans 16 amino acids. V trimming: 0 bases; J trimming: 2 bases; junction bases outside the gene matches: 1. CDR3 in DNA: TGTGCCAGCAGCTTAGGGCTAGCGGGGGGGCAAGAGACCCAGTACTTC. Residues: CASSLGLAGGQETQYF.

This chain connects TRBV11-2 to TRBJ2-5; D may be TRBD2 (6 bases). V lost 4 bases and J 6 bases, leaving 15 bases between the germline ends. The germline CDR1 and CDR2 sequences are SGHAT and FQNNGV. CDR3 size: 14 residues. CDR3 in amino acids: CASSSEGLSKTQYF. The DNA for the CDR3 is TGTGCCAGCAGCTCGGAGGGTTTGAGCAAGACCCAGTACTTC.

This rearrangement joins TRBV7-3 to TRBJ2-5, with 7 bases aligning to TRBD1. Germline loops: CDR1 SGHTA, CDR2 FQGTGA. CDR3 length: 16 residues. Trimming at V came to 5 bases and at J to 5 bases, leaving 14 bases not matched to a gene. CDR3 bases: TGTGCCAGCAGCATCACCGGGACAGATTACGGGGAGACCCAGTACTTC. Its translation is CASSITGTDYGETQYF.

V is TRBV18 and J is TRBJ2-5; 9 bases are a match to TRBD1. Germline-derived CDR1 and CDR2 are KGHSH and LQKENI. CDR3 length: 13 amino acids. V was pared by 4 bases and J by 5 bases, with 2 bases of the junction left unmatched. Written as DNA, the CDR3 is TGTGCCAGCTCACTCGGACAGGGGGAGACCCAGTACTTC. Protein sequence: CASSLGQGETQYF.

This clone was seen ten or more times. The chain joins TRBV29-1 to TRBJ1-1; D ambiguous. The CDR3 contains 11 residues. Trimming shortened V by 7 bases and J by 7 bases, and 13 bases separated the two germline ends. Germline V gene sequence: CDR1 SQVTM, CDR2 ANQGSEA. As DNA, the CDR3 is TGCAGCGCGATAGCTCCGGGTGAAGCTTTCTTT. Translation: CSAIAPGEAFF.

The chain uses TRBV28 and TRBJ2-7; 7 bases match TRBD1. V lost 6 bases and J lost 0; bases outside the gene matches: 5. Germline lookup yields CDR1 MDHEN and CDR2 SYDVKM. The CDR3 covers 14 residues. CDR3: CASSPYRGSYEQYF. CDR3 nucleotide sequence: TGTGCCAGCAGCCCCTACAGGGGCTCCTACGAGCAGTACTTC.

This CDR3 reads CASSFRDRTYNEQFF. CDR3 coding DNA: TGTGCCAGCAGCTTCAGGGACAGAACTTACAATGAGCAGTTCTTC. The rearrangement joins TRBV7-2 to TRBJ2-1; 7 nucleotides align to TRBD1. CDR1 and CDR2 from the germline V gene are SGHTA and FQGNSA. This CDR3 comprises 15 residues. The ends lost 3 bases at V and 4 bases at J; junction bases unmatched: 6.

This clone showed up just a few times. The V call is TRBV19, the J call TRBJ1-4; 9 positions agree with TRBD1. Germline CDR1 is LNHDA and CDR2 is SQIVND (reference sequence). CDR3 size: 14 residues. Trimming cost V 5 bases and J 8 bases; bases outside gene matches: 6. CDR3 nucleotide sequence: TGTGCCAGTAGTCTCTCCGGGACAGGGGAAAAACTGTTTTTT. It encodes CASSLSGTGEKLFF.

Concerning this clone itself: Compared with germline, one end of the junction differs, possibly owing to a read error. The chain joins TRBV19 to TRBJ2-5, with a weak D call TRBD2 (6 bases). Germline CDR1 and CDR2: LNHDA and SQIVND (reference sequence). The CDR3 consists of 13 residues. The chain's CDR3 is CASTIRLGETQYF. The CDR3 DNA reads TGTGCCAGTACTATACGACTAGGAGAGACCCAGTACTTC.

V usage is TRBV5-1 and J usage is TRBJ1-2, with D perhaps matching TRBD1 (6 bases). The ends were cut back, 4 bases at V and 7 bases at J, with 14 bases in the middle. This CDR3 spans 13 amino acids. From germline, CDR1 is SGHRS and CDR2 YFSETQ. The CDR3 coding sequence is TGCGCCAGCAGCCGCCCAGGGGAAGGTGGCTACACCTTC. Its translation is CASSRPGEGGYTF.

The chain employs TRBV19 and TRBJ1-1; TRBD1 agrees at 8 bases. The CDR3 is 14 residues long. Germline V gives CDR1 LNHDA, CDR2 SQIVND (reference sequence). The V segment lost 3 bases and the J segment 4 bases; nucleotides outside the gene matches: 4. The CDR3 reads CASSIPGTGTEAFF. CDR3 DNA sequence: TGTGCCAGTAGTATCCCCGGGACAGGCACTGAAGCTTTCTTT.

The chain recombines TRBV5-1 with TRBJ2-5, with TRBD2 as a possible D gene (5 bases). The CDR3 sequence is 14 residues long. Trimming removed 4 bases at V and 5 bases at J, with 15 bases between. Germline V lookup: CDR1 SGHRS, CDR2 YFSETQ. The CDR3 sequence: CASSTLGWFETQYF. DNA of the CDR3: TGCGCCAGCAGCACACTAGGGTGGTTTGAGACCCAGTACTTC. The full variable domain, with the rest looked up from reference TRBV5-1 and TRBJ2-5, is KAGVTQTPRYLIKTRGQQVTLSCSPISGHRSVSWYQQTPGQGLQFLFEYFSETQRNKGNFPGRFSGRQFSNSRSEMNVSTLELGDSALYLCASSTLGWFETQYFGPGTRLLVL.

In this sample, this clone turned up a few times. The rearrangement uses TRBV13 and TRBJ1-6; a possible D gene is TRBD1 (5 bases). Germline V gene data show CDR1 as PRHDT and CDR2 as FYEKMQ (reference sequence). V was clipped by 5 bases and J by 6 bases, with 11 bases between them. There are 14 residues in the CDR3. CDR3 nucleotide sequence: TGTGCCAGCAGCGTCCGACAGATTAATTCACCCCTCCACTTT. Amino acid sequence: CASSVRQINSPLHF.

This rearrangement joins TRBV7-6 to TRBJ2-4; tentative D call: TRBD1 (6 bases). Trimming shortened V by 5 bases and J by 4 bases, and 12 bases separated the two germline ends. The CDR3 covers 14 residues. Germline V lookup: CDR1 SGHVS, CDR2 FNYEAQ. The CDR3 is CASSPTGTKNIQYF. CDR3 DNA sequence: TGTGCCAGCAGCCCTACCGGGACAAAAAACATTCAGTACTTC.

The genes are TRBV4-3 and TRBJ2-7; 7 bases agree with TRBD1. Germline assignment: CDR1 LGHNA and CDR2 YSLEER. The CDR3 covers 15 residues. The V gene end was trimmed by 1 base and the J gene end by 0 bases; junction bases not matched to a gene: 3. The CDR3 sequence is CASSQGGTASYEQYF. The CDR3, as DNA: TGCGCCAGCAGCCAAGGTGGGACAGCCTCCTACGAGCAGTACTTC.

V is TRBV19 and J is TRBJ2-7; 10 bases match TRBD1. The germline V gene has CDR1 LNHDA and CDR2 SQIVND (reference sequence). V shed 6 bases, J shed 2 bases, and the junction held 1 base outside the gene matches. The CDR3 extends over 13 amino acids. CDR3 residues: CASSDRGPYEQYF. The CDR3 DNA sequence: TGTGCCAGTAGCGACAGGGGGCCCTACGAGCAGTACTTC.

The chain uses TRBV7-6 and TRBJ2-2; 7 bases fit TRBD1. Per germline, CDR1 SGHVS and CDR2 FNYEAQ. With 4 bases clipped from V and 6 bases from J, the junction kept 8 bases outside the gene matches. This CDR3 comprises 15 residues. The CDR3 sequence: CASSSQGSNAGELFF. As DNA, the CDR3 is TGTGCCAGCAGCTCACAGGGGAGTAACGCCGGGGAGCTGTTTTTT.